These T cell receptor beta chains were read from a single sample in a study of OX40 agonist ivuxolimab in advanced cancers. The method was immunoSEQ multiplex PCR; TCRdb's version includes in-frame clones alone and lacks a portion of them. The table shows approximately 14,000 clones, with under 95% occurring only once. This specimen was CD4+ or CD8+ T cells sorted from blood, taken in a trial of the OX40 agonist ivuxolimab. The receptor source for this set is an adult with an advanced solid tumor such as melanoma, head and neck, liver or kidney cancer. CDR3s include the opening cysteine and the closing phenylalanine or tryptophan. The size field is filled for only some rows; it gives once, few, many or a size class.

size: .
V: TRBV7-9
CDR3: CASSSDSLGEQYF

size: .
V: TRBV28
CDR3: CASSFGKTQYF

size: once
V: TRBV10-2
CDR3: CASIDLPLAEGGGELFF

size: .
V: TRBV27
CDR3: CASSLSAGANTEAFF

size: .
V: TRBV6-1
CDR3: CASSDGQGGQPQHF

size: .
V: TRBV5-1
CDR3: CASSLDFDEQFF

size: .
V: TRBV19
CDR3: CASSARGDRIYEQYF

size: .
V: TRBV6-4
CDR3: CASSPEGVNTEAFF

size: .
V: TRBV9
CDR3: CASSVTGTSGGYNEQFF

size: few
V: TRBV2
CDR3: CASSADSNQPQHF

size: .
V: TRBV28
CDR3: CASSLSGNGYTF

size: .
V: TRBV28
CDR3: CASTRGSAGNTIYF

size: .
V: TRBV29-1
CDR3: CSVEVGAYNEQFF

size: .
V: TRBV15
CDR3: CATSIAPGQLYEQYF

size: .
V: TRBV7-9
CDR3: CASGGPQGEKLFF

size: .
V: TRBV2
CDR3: CASSAPGLAGTYEQYF

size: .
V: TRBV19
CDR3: CASRGVNTGELFF

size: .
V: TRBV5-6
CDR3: CASSPGDNEQFF

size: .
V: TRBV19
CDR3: CASSTRDFSYEQYF

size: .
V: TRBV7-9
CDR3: CASTPLAGELFF

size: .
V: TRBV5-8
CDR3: CATGPWDEQFF

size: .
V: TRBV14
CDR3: CASSQDGPLAGPYNEQFF

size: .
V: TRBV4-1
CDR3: CASSQRVNTEAFF

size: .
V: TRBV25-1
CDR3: CASSESGEWLGYEQYF

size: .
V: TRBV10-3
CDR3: CAISVDASYEQYF

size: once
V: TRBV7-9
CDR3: CASSLGSYEQYF

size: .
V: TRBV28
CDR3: CASILSGSSYNEQFF

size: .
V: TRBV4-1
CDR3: CASSRAVNTEAFF

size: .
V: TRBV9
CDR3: CASSVEGEENTGELFF

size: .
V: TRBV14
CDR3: CASSPLALADTQYF

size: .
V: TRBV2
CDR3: CASSEGGRNYEQYF

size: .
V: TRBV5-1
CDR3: CASSLVTNEKLFF

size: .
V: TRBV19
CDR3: CASSRTLYNEQFF

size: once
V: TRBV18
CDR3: CASSPPGQPQHF

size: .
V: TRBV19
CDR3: CASMGETEAFF

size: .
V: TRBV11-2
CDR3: CASSTLTRGLEAFF

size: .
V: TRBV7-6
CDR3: CASSLEAGNQPQHF